This T cell receptor beta chain was obtained from a study of T cell changes during pregnancy in multiple sclerosis. Sequenced by immunoSEQ multiplex PCR; TCRdb stores in-frame clones only, minus some. The data show around 70,000 clones, with 80% to 95% seen just once and 2% to 2.5% held by the top ten. The CDR3 spans 14 residues. Germline CDR1 reads MDHEN; CDR2 reads SYDVKM. V was pared by 3 bases and J by 4 bases, with 9 bases between. The sample consisted of peripheral blood, taken before pregnancy. The sequence was obtained from a female donor with multiple sclerosis, enrolled in a pregnancy study. The chain combines TRBV28 with TRBJ2-2; maybe TRBD2 (5 bases). This CDR3 is CASSFIAGTGELFF. CDR3 DNA sequence: TGTGCCAGCAGTTTTATCGCGGGCACCGGGGAGCTGTTTTTT.